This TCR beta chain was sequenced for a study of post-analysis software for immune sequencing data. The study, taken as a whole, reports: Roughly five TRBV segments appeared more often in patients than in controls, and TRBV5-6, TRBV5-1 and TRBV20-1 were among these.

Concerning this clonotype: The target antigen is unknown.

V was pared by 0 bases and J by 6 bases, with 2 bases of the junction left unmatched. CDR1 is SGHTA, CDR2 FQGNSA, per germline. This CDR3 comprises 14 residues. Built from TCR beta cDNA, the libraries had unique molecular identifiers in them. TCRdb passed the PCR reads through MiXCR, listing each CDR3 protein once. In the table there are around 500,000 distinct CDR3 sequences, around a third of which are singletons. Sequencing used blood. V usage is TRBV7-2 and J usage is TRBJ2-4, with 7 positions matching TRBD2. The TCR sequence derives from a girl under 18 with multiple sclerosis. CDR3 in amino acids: CASSLAGEGNIQYF. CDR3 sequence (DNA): TGTGCCAGCAGCTTAGCCGGGGAGGGAAACATTCAGTACTTC.